The rows below give T cell receptor beta chains drawn from one sample of a study of shared clonotypes between healthy human individuals. Sequenced by immunoSEQ multiplex PCR; TCRdb stores in-frame clones only, minus some. The sample has around 2.1 million clones; approximately 96% are singletons. The sequencing sample was made of naive CD4+ T cells sorted from blood. These receptors were taken from a man aged 18 to 29 in good health. The CDR3 runs from the conserved cysteine through the conserved F or W. D genes are given only for firm matches. The listing skips clone size in some rows; elsewhere it reads once, few, many or a size class.

j_call,v_call,clone_size,d_call,cdr3_nt,cdr3_aa
TRBJ2-3,TRBV5-1,-,-,TGCGCCAGCAGCTTGGCCAAGGCGGGTGTCACAGATACGCAGTATTTT,CASSLAKAGVTDTQYF
TRBJ2-7,TRBV30,-,TRBD1,TGTGCCTGGGAAACAGGGGGCGAGGTTTACGAGCAGTACTTC,CAWETGGEVYEQYF
TRBJ2-2,TRBV15,-,TRBD2,TGTGCCACCAGCAGACAAGGACTAGCGGGAGTTGCCGGGGAGCTGTTTTTT,CATSRQGLAGVAGELFF
TRBJ1-4,TRBV9,-,-,TGTGCCAGCAGCGTAGACGCAACTAATGAAAAACTGTTTTTT,CASSVDATNEKLFF
TRBJ1-1,TRBV7-9,-,TRBD1,TGTGCCAGCAGCTCTCTCCCGGGACAGGAGAACACTGAAGCTTTCTTT,CASSSLPGQENTEAFF
TRBJ2-7,TRBV7-2,-,-,TGTGCCAGCAGCACCTCGTCCTACGAGCAGTACTTC,CASSTSSYEQYF
TRBJ2-5,TRBV27,-,-,TGTGCCAGCAGTTTATCGCTTGGTGTGAGACTCCAGTACTTC,CASSLSLGVRLQYF
TRBJ1-1,TRBV5-4,-,TRBD1,TGTGCCAGCAGCCTCGGACAGGGGGGGAACACTGAAGCTTTCTTT,CASSLGQGGNTEAFF
TRBJ2-3,TRBV7-2,-,-,TGTGCCACCCTAGGATCAGTGAGGGGATTACAGTATTTT,CATLGSVRGLQYF
TRBJ2-7,TRBV10-1,once,TRBD2,TGCGCCAGCAGCGCCGGGGGGTGGGGCGAGCAGTACTTC,CASSAGGWGEQYF
TRBJ1-2,TRBV7-2,-,-,TGTGCCAGCAGCTTAGAGACTAACTATGGCTACACCTTC,CASSLETNYGYTF
TRBJ1-1,TRBV4-1,-,-,TGCGCCAGCAGCCAAGAAAGAGGGCTAGCTTTCTTT,CASSQERGLAFF
TRBJ2-4,TRBV7-9,-,-,TGTGCCAGCAGCTTAGTCCAGGGTTTAAAAAACATTCAGTACTTC,CASSLVQGLKNIQYF
TRBJ1-4,TRBV4-1,-,-,TGCGCCAGCAGCCAAGAGAAGGTTCCGACTAATGAAAAACTGTTTTTT,CASSQEKVPTNEKLFF
TRBJ1-5,TRBV30,-,-,TGTGCCTGGTCAGCAGGGACTAGCAATCAGCCCCAGCATTTT,CAWSAGTSNQPQHF
TRBJ1-1,TRBV14,once,-,TGTGCCAGCAGCCAGCTGCCGAACACTGAAGCTTTCTTT,CASSQLPNTEAFF
TRBJ1-1,TRBV18,-,-,TGTGCCAGCTCATTTACAGAGGTGAACACTGAAGCTTTCTTT,CASSFTEVNTEAFF
TRBJ2-5,TRBV5-4,-,-,TGTGCCAGCAGCTTGGGCAGGAACCAAGAGACCCAGTACTTC,CASSLGRNQETQYF
TRBJ1-1,TRBV2,-,TRBD1,TGTGCCAGCACTAAGACAGGGAGCACTGAAGCTTTCTTT,CASTKTGSTEAFF
TRBJ2-5,TRBV19,-,-,TGTGCCAGTAGTATGCTTCCCCAAGAGACCCAGTACTTC,CASSMLPQETQYF
TRBJ2-5,TRBV30,-,TRBD2,TGTGCCTGGAGTGTCAGGAGCGGGGTCAAAGAGACCCAGTACTTC,CAWSVRSGVKETQYF
TRBJ2-5,TRBV6-1,-,TRBD2,TGTGCCAGCAGTCCCTATCCCCTAGCGGAAGAGACCCAGTACTTC,CASSPYPLAEETQYF
TRBJ2-7,TRBV29-1,-,-,TGCAGCGTCTATCGGACGGGTTACGAGCAGTACTTC,CSVYRTGYEQYF
TRBJ2-1,TRBV10-3,-,TRBD2,TGTGCCATCAGTGAACGAGCGGGGGTCCACAATGAGCAGTTCTTC,CAISERAGVHNEQFF
TRBJ2-6,TRBV5-1,-,-,TGCGCCAGCAGCGAGTGGTTTAGGGCCAACGTCCTGACTTTC,CASSEWFRANVLTF
TRBJ1-4,TRBV7-8,-,TRBD1,TGTGCCAGCAGCGCTGGACAGGGACCTAATGAAAAACTGTTTTTT,CASSAGQGPNEKLFF
TRBJ2-1,TRBV28,once,TRBD2,TGTGCCAGCAGACTTAGCGGGGGGGTTGAGCAGTTCTTC,CASRLSGGVEQFF
TRBJ1-4,TRBV5-1,-,-,TGCGCCAGCAGCTTGGGGCAGGGAGAGGAAAAACTGTTTTTT,CASSLGQGEEKLFF
TRBJ2-1,TRBV7-6,-,TRBD2,TGTGCCAGCAGCCGATTGGCGGGGGTTAACGAGCAGTTCTTC,CASSRLAGVNEQFF
TRBJ2-5,TRBV29-1,-,-,TGCAGCGTTGAAGGGAGGCTAGCCCAAGAGACCCAGTACTTC,CSVEGRLAQETQYF
TRBJ2-7,TRBV5-1,-,-,TGCGCCAGCAGAGGCGGAAACTACTACGAGCAGTACTTC,CASRGGNYYEQYF
TRBJ1-2,TRBV19,-,-,TGTGCCAGTAGTATCAATACAGGGTCCTATGGCTACACCTTC,CASSINTGSYGYTF
TRBJ2-3,TRBV7-2,-,TRBD2,TGTGCCAGCAGCTTCGGGACTAGCGGCACAGATACGCAGTATTTT,CASSFGTSGTDTQYF
TRBJ2-7,TRBV5-1,-,-,TGCGCCAGCAGCTTGGGGCAGGGGAAACCCTACGAGCAGTACTTC,CASSLGQGKPYEQYF
TRBJ1-1,TRBV7-6,-,TRBD1,TGTGCCAGCAGCTTTGGACAGGGAAACACTGAAGCTTTCTTT,CASSFGQGNTEAFF
TRBJ2-1,TRBV4-3,-,TRBD2,TGCGCCAGCAGCCAAGAGGGTAGCGGGAGCTTTAATGAGCAGTTCTTC,CASSQEGSGSFNEQFF
TRBJ2-1,TRBV5-1,-,-,TGCGCCAGCAGCTTGGTTGCCGGAAACAATGAGCAGTTCTTC,CASSLVAGNNEQFF
TRBJ1-4,TRBV30,few,-,TGTGCCTGGAGGGGAGGGCCAGCCGAAAAACTGTTTTTT,CAWRGGPAEKLFF
TRBJ1-4,TRBV28,-,-,TGTGCCAGCAGTTTGTTTACAGGGTTGAATGAAAAACTGTTTTTT,CASSLFTGLNEKLFF
TRBJ2-2,TRBV7-9,-,-,TGTGCCAGCAGCTTAGTGCGGGAAGTCGGGGAGCTGTTTTTT,CASSLVREVGELFF